The 2 T cell receptor beta chains below all came from one sample that was sequenced in a study of CD8 T cells in Susac syndrome. The RNA, 0.5 to 1 ug, was put through reverse transcription using random hexamers. TCRdb independently ran MiXCR on the immunoSEQ multiplex PCR reads; one entry per CDR3 protein. This sample has under 95,000 distinct CDR3 sequences, with approximately 95% found just once. The sequenced sample consisted of CD8+ T cells from PBMCs. The receptors originated from a human donor with Susac syndrome.

The CDR3 coding sequence is TGTGCCAGCAGCCCCGGGGGACCCTACGAGCAGTACTTC. Its translation: CASSPGGPYEQYF. The chain combines TRBV7-2 with TRBJ2-7; possible D gene TRBD2, 6 bases. The CDR3 runs to 13 residues. Per the germline V gene, CDR1 is SGHTA and CDR2 is FQGNSA. Between the trimmed V and J ends, which lost 5 bases and 2 bases, there was a span of 10 bases.

Only one count was recorded for this clonotype. This rearrangement joins TRBV29-1 to TRBJ2-7; D is perhaps TRBD1 (6 bases). The V end lost 6 bases, the J end lost 2 bases, and 14 bases lay between the germline ends. The germline V gene has CDR1 SQVTM and CDR2 ANQGSEA. The CDR3 runs 13 residues. The CDR3 here is CSVAQGLAYEQYF. The CDR3 DNA reads TGCAGCGTGGCCCAGGGGCTAGCCTACGAGCAGTACTTC.